The 10 T cell receptor beta chains below all came from one sample that was sequenced in a study of cytomegalovirus exposure and HLA in healthy donors. Primers: 60 Vbeta forward and 13 Jbeta reverse. Using immunoSEQ multiplex PCR, the repertoire was profiled, and TCRdb retains in-frame clones only, with some absent. The table includes more than 80,000 clones, 65% to 80% detected once. The sequenced material came from PBMCs. The receptors come from a female donor in good health and CMV-seropositive.

The chain links TRBV11-2 to TRBJ2-7; 7 bases fit TRBD2. The CDR3 length is 14 residues. Germline values: CDR1 SGHAT, CDR2 FQNNGV. V lost 7 bases, J lost 3 bases, and 9 bases stayed unmatched. The CDR3 DNA reads TGTGCCAGCACCATTGGGAGGGGACTCTACGAGCAGTACTTC. This encodes CASTIGRGLYEQYF.

The chain uses TRBV30 and TRBJ1-5; the D is unclear. The CDR3 is 12 amino acids. The germline gives CDR1 GTSNPN, CDR2 SVGIG (reference sequence). The V gene lost 6 bases and the J gene lost 3 bases, with 9 bases spanning the gap. CDR3 protein: CACAKDNQPQHF. CDR3 nucleotide sequence: TGTGCCTGCGCTAAAGACAATCAGCCCCAGCATTTT.

The chain has TRBV15 and TRBJ1-2; 10 nucleotides align to TRBD1. This CDR3 is 14 amino acids long. Germline V lookup: CDR1 LNHNV, CDR2 YYDKDF (reference sequence). The ends lost 4 bases at V and 6 bases at J; junction bases unmatched: 5. Here the CDR3 DNA reads TGTGCCACCAGCACACCGACAGGGGGCCATGGCTACACCTTC. Translating gives CATSTPTGGHGYTF.

J is TRBJ2-7 and V is TRBV6-6, with 11 bases lining up with TRBD1. Germline trimming cut 5 bases from V and 3 bases from J; bases unmatched to any gene: 6. From germline, CDR1 is MNHNY and CDR2 SVGAGI (reference sequence). This CDR3 contains 15 residues. In DNA form, the CDR3 reads TGTGCCAGCAGTCGTCCGGGACAGGGGGACTACGAGCAGTACTTC. Translation gives CASSRPGQGDYEQYF.

J is TRBJ2-7 and V is TRBV10-2; tentatively, D is TRBD2 (7 bases). Trimming took off 10 bases at V and 0 bases at J, with 13 bases between the two ends. Germline V lookup: CDR1 WSHSY, CDR2 SAAADI. The CDR3 is 13 amino acids. The CDR3 nucleotides are TGCGCCACAGGGGAGCGGGGCTCCTACGAGCAGTACTTC. Protein sequence: CATGERGSYEQYF.

The V gene is TRBV6-6, the J gene TRBJ1-1, with D uncertain. Deletions cut 5 bases from V and 2 bases from J, with 15 bases between. The CDR3 contains 15 residues. In germline, CDR1 is MNHNY, CDR2 SVGAGI (reference sequence). The DNA for the CDR3 is TGTGCCAGCAGTACCGGAGGATACACCAACACTGAAGCTTTCTTT. It specifies CASSTGGYTNTEAFF.

The chain couples TRBV28 to TRBJ1-6; D is uncertain. This CDR3 has 13 residues. The V end was cut by 8 bases, the J end by 7 bases, with 12 bases between. Germline-derived CDR1 and CDR2 are MDHEN and SYDVKM. CDR3 sequence (DNA): TGTGCCAGCCTAGGATTACCCAATTCACCCCTCCACTTT. Translation: CASLGLPNSPLHF.

The count of this clone is one. The J gene is TRBJ2-2, the V gene TRBV5-1; the match to TRBD1 covers 7 bases. This CDR3 is 14 amino acids long. Germline lookup yields CDR1 SGHRS and CDR2 YFSETQ. V lost 6 bases, J lost 5 bases, and 7 bases stayed unmatched. The DNA for the CDR3 is TGCGCCAGCACCCCGGGACAGCAGACCGGGGAGCTGTTTTTT. It yields the protein CASTPGQQTGELFF.

The CDR3 region is CAISARDRQETQYF. The CDR3 DNA reads as TGTGCCATCAGTGCCCGGGACAGGCAAGAGACCCAGTACTTC. The V gene is TRBV10-3, the J gene TRBJ2-5; TRBD1 aligns across 8 bases. Germline V CDR1 and CDR2: ENHRY, SYGVKD. V was clipped by 4 bases and J by 2 bases; unmatched bases: 3. The CDR3 extends over 14 amino acids.

This clone showed up just a few times. This chain links TRBV6-1 with TRBJ2-1; 7 bases align to TRBD2. Trimming removed 6 bases from V and 4 bases from J; junction bases left unmatched: 6. Germline CDR1 MNHNS, CDR2 SASEGT. The CDR3 consists of 14 residues. CDR3 nucleotides: TGTGCCAGCAGGAGCGGGGAGATATACAATGAGCAGTTCTTC. It codes for CASRSGEIYNEQFF.